This T cell receptor (beta chain) is drawn from a study of beta chain features in type 1 diabetes (dated by TCRdb to 2016 to 2018). Looking at the study overall: Mean age, gender distribution, total cell number and subset yield did not differ between patients and healthy donors. A total of 85 million to 140 million sorted cells were examined across all samples, and the number of cells per subset was strongly correlated with RNA yield. The study compared the TCRB repertoires of sorted circulating CD4+ T cell subsets in recently diagnosed type 1 diabetes patients with those in matched healthy donors. Regulatory and stem cell-like memory subsets were isolated from only 8 patients and about 8 healthy donors, whereas naive and central memory subsets came from all 28 donors.

Findings and caveats that apply to the study as a whole: Naive, central memory and regulatory TCRB repertoires appeared to be more alike among patients than among healthy donors. Shorter templates might have been favored by PCR, but patient and control samples were amplified and corrected together, so both groups would have been affected equally by any skew. At VDJ recombination sites, patients with type 1 diabetes made fewer insertions and deleted more nucleotides, a pattern implying thymic rearrangement abnormalities. In all four CD4+ subsets, TCRB CDR3 length was moderately but significantly shorter in type 1 diabetes patients. Because the HLA sub-analyses included only small numbers of individuals, any influence of HLA type on TCRB rearrangement was left unresolved. Because cDNA was sequenced instead of genomic DNA, highly expressing activated cells could be over-represented, though the groups showed no difference in activation or CD3 levels.

The entire amount of isolated RNA was reverse transcribed using the High Capacity cDNA Reverse Transcription Kit, so the sequenced TCRB transcripts were expressed ones. Deep immunoSEQ sequencing was applied to naive, central memory and regulatory T cell samples, giving an average of about 3.6 million total reads per sample. Sorted cells were lysed in RLT buffer and RNA was extracted with DNase-treated RNeasy Micro or Mini kits, depending on cell number. To prevent cross-contamination, every cell subset was processed on its own, while patient and healthy donor samples were processed together. TCRB sequences were amplified from cDNA with the immunoSEQ multiplex PCR, producing 87-bp fragments spanning the CDR3 region. The amplicons were sequenced using the Illumina HiSeq platform. From the authors' description of their analysis: Synthetic template baselines were used to correct PCR bias computationally, reads within Hamming distance 2 were collapsed, and singletons that could not be merged were discarded. Reads were aligned against IMGT so that V, D and J genes, CDR3 length and insertions or deletions at six rearrangement sites could be assigned. Clonotype counts were normalized to sorted cell number within each subset before computing true diversity and Gini coefficients with the tcR R package. The overlap coefficient, calculated on TCRB nucleotide sequences, was used to measure repertoire sharing. Drawn from immuneACCESS, this table holds only the in-frame rearrangements with V and J called that TCRdb kept. Clones are partly lost; checked studies trace under half to an unresolved V gene and leave the rest unexplained. The DNA gave D and trimming, while V, J and clone size come from that table. The sample table holds around 58,000 clones, of which roughly 60% were seen once. Roughly 2% of the sample goes to the ten largest clones.

Concerning this clone: No cognate antigen has been identified for it. Qualities for individual bases were not recorded, and no much larger clone is one base off.

Each donor gave one peripheral blood draw, averaging around 120 mL, which was collected into heparinised tubes. A BD FACSAria II and a panel including CD45RO, CCR7, CD25, CD127, CD95 and CD27 were used to sort naive, central memory, regulatory and stem cell-like memory CD4+ T cells. All sorted populations exceeded 95% purity. PBMCs were separated immediately by Lymphoprep density gradient centrifugation and were stained directly, without being cultured. So that batch effects would be minimized, each experiment stained and sorted samples in pairs, pairing one healthy donor with one patient. The germline V gene provides CDR1 MNHEY and CDR2 SVGAGI. Including the terminal cysteine and phenylalanine, the CDR3 comprises 14 residues. Of all the DNA, just the CDR3 is kept, 42 bases in frame from base 1. V trim: 10 bases; J trim: 4 bases; unmatched bases: 4.

The material sequenced was Tregs from blood. The cell subset or site tag for this specimen amounts to: regulatory CD4+ T cells. This clonotype was sampled from a woman aged 18-29 years in good health. Recombination linked TRBV6-5 to TRBJ2-3; the central 14 bases match TRBD2. The CDR3 region reads CATRTSGGPDTQYF. Read as DNA, the sequence is TGTGCCACCAGGACTAGCGGGGGGCCAGATACGCAGTATTTT.